Given below is one T cell receptor (beta chain) in context. Many counts were recorded for this clonotype. Its antigen is unknown. Per-nucleotide qualities are absent, and no much larger clonotype sits a single base away. Per the germline V gene, SGHTA is the CDR1 and FQGNSA is the CDR2. At the junction V is shortened by 6 bases and J by 4 bases; bases outside the gene matches: 6. The CDR3, from cysteine to phenylalanine, totals 15 residues. The read is trimmed to its CDR3 DNA, 45 bases read in frame from base 1. These data are taken from a study of blood T cells in healthy people across ages (dated by TCRdb to between 2014 and 2017). Context from the whole study: In model experiments, template switching captured about one uniquely barcoded TCR beta cDNA molecule for every two T cells. Using deep sequencing normalized with unique cDNA molecular identifiers, the study measured how TCR beta repertoire diversity changes with age. The donors were split into four age groups: young (average about 15 years), middle-aged (about 40), aged (62) and long-lived (about 82). To avoid experimental bias, donors of different ages were distributed randomly across sequencing lanes. For two donors (one aged 18 to 30 and one aged 80 or older), the study analyzed two additional independent replicas of 1 million unique cDNA reads from the same blood draw. General conclusions and limits of the study: Compared with the aged group, the long-lived group had more naive CD4+ T cells, fewer expanded clones and increased TCR diversity, a pattern suggesting age selection. A strong correlation was found between observed TCR beta diversity and the percentage of naive T cells measured by flow cytometry. As age increased, observed TCR beta diversity per million T cells dropped in a roughly linear way, and a significant reduction was already evident by age 40. Estimates of total diversity from one million sequenced T cells were regarded as lower bounds and underestimates. Conclusive comparison of naive and antigen-experienced compartments was prevented by the profiling of bulk unsorted PBMCs. Donor CMV infection status was unknown, potentially confounding age-related changes in expanded clonotypes.

The donors were roughly 38 Caucasian individuals from Russia, aged roughly 6 to 90 years, who were systemically healthy. About 9.1 milliliters of peripheral blood were collected from each donor into EDTA-treated Vacutainer tubes. Ficoll-Paque density-gradient centrifugation was used to isolate PBMCs, with at least 7 million obtained per sample. Total RNA was extracted from PBMCs with Trizol reagent, with at least 5 micrograms obtained per sample. The percentages of naive CD45RAhigh/CD27high T cells were determined by flow cytometry on a PBMC aliquot from every donor. Library creation used 5' RACE. Sequenced on an Illumina HiSeq 2500. The second PCR ran for about 7 to 11 cycles and used a J-beta primer mix along with a sample-barcoded 5' primer. A template-switch 5' adaptor carrying 12 random nucleotides introduced a unique molecular identifier onto each TCR beta cDNA molecule. At least 3 million CDR3-containing paired-end reads were obtained from each sample. All of the RNA was converted into first-strand cDNA using the Mint cDNA synthesis kit, with a TRBC-specific oligonucleotide serving as the primer. After uracil-DNA glycosylase treatment, a first 18-cycle PCR used universal primers M1SS and BC2_uni_R on all cDNA. On the study's bioinformatics: Normalization of each sample was performed by random selection of 1 million high-quality reads, each carrying a distinct molecular identifier. Reads with shared molecular identifiers were discarded instead of being binned into consensus sequences. MiTCR, run with a Q25 quality threshold and the strictest error-elimination algorithm, handled CDR3 identification, clonotype clustering and error correction. A nonparametric unseen species model with Euler transformation was used to estimate lower-bound total TCR beta diversity. TCRdb passed the public sequencing reads through fastp at Q25 and MiXCR, retaining productive beta sequences. Here each entry gathers all rows of one CDR3 protein and keeps the most common genes and DNA. TCRdb, not the authors, supplied the V and J calls. In this sample the table shows hundreds of thousands of distinct CDR3 sequences, 40% to 50% of which occur a single time. The ten top clones hold approximately 29% of the sample.

The TCR was taken from an older man in good health. The V and J segments used are TRBV7-2 and TRBJ2-3; 11 central bases correspond to TRBD2. Material for sequencing was blood. The sequenced DNA is TGTGCCAGCAGACTTAGCGGGGGGGCCCCAGATACGCAGTATTTT. This encodes CASRLSGGAPDTQYF.